The rows below give T cell receptor beta chains drawn from one sample of a study of OX40 agonist ivuxolimab in advanced cancers. The data were produced by immunoSEQ multiplex PCR, yet TCRdb's version contains in-frame clones alone and is incomplete. The table shows roughly 120,000 clones, with approximately 89% occurring only once. The material was CD4+ or CD8+ T cells sorted from blood, obtained in a trial of the OX40 agonist ivuxolimab. Source of these receptors: an adult with an advanced solid tumor such as melanoma, head and neck, liver or kidney cancer. The CDR3 runs from the conserved cysteine through the conserved F or W. A D gene is named only where the DNA matches it firmly. The listing skips clone size in some rows; elsewhere it reads once, few, many or a size class.

v_gene	abundance	j_gene	d_gene	CDR3nt	CDR3aa
TRBV18	NA	TRBJ2-7	NA	TGTGCCAGCTCACCAGGGAGCACGGGGGTGCGGGTCGACTACGAGCAGTACTTC	CASSPGSTGVRVDYEQYF
TRBV5-1	NA	TRBJ2-7	TRBD2	TGCGCCAGCAGCTTGACGGGACTAGCGGGAGGGGTCGACGAGCAGTACTTC	CASSLTGLAGGVDEQYF
TRBV14	NA	TRBJ2-3	TRBD2	TGTGCCAGCAGCCAAGCCGGCAGTCTAGCGGAGTTT	CASSQAGSLAEF
TRBV6-5	NA	TRBJ1-6	NA	TGTGCCAGCAGTTCCCTCTCCTATAATTCACCCCTCCACTTT	CASSSLSYNSPLHF
TRBV5-8	NA	TRBJ1-5	NA	TGTGCCAGCAGCTGGGCCGGCAATCAGCCCCAGCATTTT	CASSWAGNQPQHF
TRBV7-2	NA	TRBJ1-2	TRBD1	TGTGCCAGCAGCCGCGCCCCGGGACAGTCCTATGGCTACACCTTC	CASSRAPGQSYGYTF
TRBV10-3	NA	TRBJ1-2	NA	TGTGCCATCAGTACCGAGCCAGGCTATGGCTACACCTTC	CAISTEPGYGYTF
TRBV6-6	NA	TRBJ2-7	NA	TGTGCCAGCAGAAACACGGGCTCCTACGAGCAGTACTTC	CASRNTGSYEQYF
TRBV25-1	NA	TRBJ1-2	TRBD1	TGTGCCAGCAGTGAGGGCGGGGCAGGGGGTCCTTCTAACTATGGCTACACCTTC	CASSEGGAGGPSNYGYTF
TRBV11-2	NA	TRBJ1-6	NA	TGTGCCAGCAGCTTAAACGTGGGACGGGGTAATTCACCCCTCCACTTT	CASSLNVGRGNSPLHF
TRBV5-1	NA	TRBJ1-1	NA	TGCGCCAGCAGCTTGGTGGACAGAGTGAACACTGAAGCTTTCTTT	CASSLVDRVNTEAFF
TRBV5-1	NA	TRBJ2-5	NA	TGCGCCAGCAGCTTGGCCGGGCTTTCGAGGCGGGAGACCCAGTACTTC	CASSLAGLSRRETQYF
TRBV30	NA	TRBJ1-3	NA	TGTGCCTGGAGTGTGGTCTTTGGAAACACCATATATTTT	CAWSVVFGNTIYF
TRBV5-6	NA	TRBJ1-2	NA	TGTGCCAGCAGCTTGTTCAGGACCGCTAACTATGGCTACACCTTC	CASSLFRTANYGYTF
TRBV6-6	NA	TRBJ2-5	NA	TGTGCCAGCAGCGACAGGATCCAAGAGACCCAGTACTTC	CASSDRIQETQYF
TRBV11-3	NA	TRBJ1-2	NA	TGTGCCAGCAGCCCTCCACATCCCTTGAAGCGGACCTATGGCTACACCTTC	CASSPPHPLKRTYGYTF
TRBV15	NA	TRBJ2-1	NA	TGTGCCACCAGCAGGTCATATGAGGGCAATGAGCAGTTCTTC	CATSRSYEGNEQFF
TRBV5-1	once	TRBJ2-1	NA	TGCGCCAGCAGCTTGGATGGTGGAAGTGACAATGAGCAGTTCTTC	CASSLDGGSDNEQFF
TRBV5-4	NA	TRBJ2-7	NA	TGTGCCAGCAGCTTGCAGGCGGGGTCCGACGAGCAGTACTTC	CASSLQAGSDEQYF
TRBV19	NA	TRBJ2-1	TRBD1	TGTGCCAGCCGGGACAGGGGAATTAATGAGCAGTTCTTC	CASRDRGINEQFF
TRBV7-9	NA	TRBJ1-2	TRBD1	TGTGCCAGCAGCGAGTCCGGGACAGGGACCTATGGCTACACCTTC	CASSESGTGTYGYTF
TRBV4-2	NA	TRBJ1-1	NA	TGTGCCAGCAGCTCCGTGGCAGGCATGAACACTGAAGCTTTCTTT	CASSSVAGMNTEAFF
TRBV7-9	NA	TRBJ2-1	NA	TGTGCCAGCAGCTTCTTCGGCGGGCCATCGGGCAATGAGCAGTTCTTC	CASSFFGGPSGNEQFF
TRBV15	NA	TRBJ2-3	NA	TGTGCCACCAGCAGAGATAAGGGGGAGAGCACAGATACGCAGTATTTT	CATSRDKGESTDTQYF
TRBV19	NA	TRBJ2-4	NA	TGTGCCAGTAGTATTCTCAAGGATCCAGGGAACATTCAGTACTTC	CASSILKDPGNIQYF
TRBV19	NA	TRBJ1-1	TRBD1	TGTGCCAGTAGTATCCGGGACAGTGGATTAGGCACTGAAGCTTTCTTT	CASSIRDSGLGTEAFF
TRBV19	NA	TRBJ1-5	NA	TGTGCCAGTAGGGACAAGGGAGTCGATAGCAATCAGCCCCAGCATTTT	CASRDKGVDSNQPQHF
TRBV7-9	few	TRBJ1-1	NA	TGTGCCAGCAGCGTGAACTCATACACTGAAGCTTTCTTT	CASSVNSYTEAFF
TRBV9	NA	TRBJ2-1	TRBD1	TGTGCCAGCAGCCTTACAGGGGATCCCTACAATGAGCAGTTCTTC	CASSLTGDPYNEQFF
TRBV19	NA	TRBJ1-2	NA	TGTGCCAGTAGTTTCGAACCGACAGGACCGAAGGTGGATCTCTATGGCTACACCTTC	CASSFEPTGPKVDLYGYTF
TRBV29-1	few	TRBJ2-1	NA	TGCAGCGTCTCGACAGTTAGATCCTACAATGAGCAGTTCTTC	CSVSTVRSYNEQFF
TRBV7-2	NA	TRBJ2-7	NA	TGTGCCAGCAGCCCGACAGGCCTGAGCTCCTACGAGCAGTACTTC	CASSPTGLSSYEQYF
TRBV6-5	NA	TRBJ1-3	NA	TGTGCCAGCAGTGGGACCTTCAAAGGAAACACCATATATTTT	CASSGTFKGNTIYF
TRBV7-3	NA	TRBJ2-7	NA	TGTGCCAGCAGCTTATACCCGGTCTCCTACGAGCAGTACTTC	CASSLYPVSYEQYF
TRBV6-1	NA	TRBJ1-3	TRBD1	TGTGCCAGCAGGGGGACAGGGGAAGCGAACACCATATATTTT	CASRGTGEANTIYF
TRBV5-1	NA	TRBJ2-1	NA	TGCGCCAGCAGAGAAGGTCAGGGTTCCAGCTCCTACAATGAGCAGTTCTTC	CASREGQGSSSYNEQFF
TRBV13	NA	TRBJ2-3	TRBD2	TGTGCCAGCAGCTTAAGGACTGCGGGGGGGGATACGCAGTATTTT	CASSLRTAGGDTQYF
TRBV30	NA	TRBJ1-2	NA	TGTGCCTGGAGTCCTCGTAGCAATGGCTACACCTTC	CAWSPRSNGYTF
TRBV27	NA	TRBJ1-5	TRBD1	TGTGCCAGCAGTTTAAGGGGGCGGAGCAATCAGCCCCAGCATTTT	CASSLRGRSNQPQHF
TRBV4-3	NA	TRBJ1-4	NA	TGCGCCAGCAGCCGGGATGGACAGTCCCTTAATGAAAAACTGTTTTTT	CASSRDGQSLNEKLFF
TRBV5-6	NA	TRBJ1-4	TRBD1	TGTGCCAGCAGCCCCAGACGGACAGGGGATTCCGAAAAACTGTTTTTT	CASSPRRTGDSEKLFF
TRBV5-1	NA	TRBJ2-1	TRBD1	TGCGCCAGCAGCCTGACAGGGAATACCTACAATGAGCAGTTCTTC	CASSLTGNTYNEQFF
TRBV5-1	NA	TRBJ2-1	NA	TGCGCCAGCGCGGTTGAATACAATGAGCAGTTCTTC	CASAVEYNEQFF
TRBV14	once	TRBJ1-3	TRBD1	TGTGCCAGCAGCCAAGGACAGGGGGCCAACATATATTTT	CASSQGQGANIYF
TRBV5-4	NA	TRBJ1-2	TRBD1	TGTGCCAGCAGCCAAGCCTCCGGGACAGGGGAAAGATACACCTTC	CASSQASGTGERYTF
TRBV11-2	NA	TRBJ1-2	NA	TGTGCCAGCAGCTTAATAGGGGTCTATGGCTACACCTTC	CASSLIGVYGYTF
TRBV4-1	NA	TRBJ1-3	NA	TGCGCCAGCAGCCAAGGCAGCCTCTCTGGAAACACCATATATTTT	CASSQGSLSGNTIYF
TRBV25-1	NA	TRBJ1-2	TRBD1	TGTGCCAGCAGCGCGGACAGGGGAAACTATGGCTACACCTTC	CASSADRGNYGYTF
TRBV18	NA	TRBJ2-1	TRBD1	TGTGCCAGCTCACCAACGGACAGGGGGTCTAATGAGCAGTTCTTC	CASSPTDRGSNEQFF